These 10 T cell receptor beta chains were all obtained from the same sample, sequenced in a study of spatial heterogeneity in lung cancer. A single record per CDR3 protein comes from TCRdb applying MiXCR to the 5' RACE reads. Found here are about 47,000 distinct CDR3 sequences, less than 9% of them singletons; the top ten hold over 30%. Time point of the sample: blood at routine non-recurrence follow-up after resection. Unsorted samples of tumor, nontumor lung or frozen PBMC had their whole RNA sequenced. The specimen comprised PBMCs, sampled at follow-up. The receptors were sampled from a female donor with early-stage non-small cell lung cancer.

This clonotype was seen only a few times. This rearrangement joins TRBV19 to TRBJ1-1; 9 bases are a match to TRBD1. V lost 3 bases to trimming and J lost 4 bases; unmatched junction nucleotides: 3. The germline CDR1 and CDR2 sequences are LNHDA and SQIVND (reference sequence). This CDR3 region has 14 residues. In DNA form, the CDR3 reads TGTGCCAGTAGTATGGACAGGGGACGCACTGAAGCTTTCTTT. Its translation is CASSMDRGRTEAFF.

This clonotype was counted at least ten times. The chain combines TRBV14 with TRBJ1-1, with no clear D. CDR1 and CDR2 from the germline V gene are SGHDN and FVKESK. Deletions cut 5 bases from V and 9 bases from J, with 16 bases between. The CDR3 has 13 residues. The CDR3, as DNA: TGTGCCAGCAGCATTAATATGGGTTACCAAGCTTTCTTT. Translating gives CASSINMGYQAFF.

The V and J genes are TRBV7-2 and TRBJ2-1; D is undetermined. V was pared by 1 base and J by 7 bases, with 11 bases between. Germline V gene lookup returns CDR1 SGHTA and CDR2 FQGNSA. This CDR3 is 14 amino acids long. The CDR3 nucleotides read TGTGCCAGCAGCTTAGAGCCAGCTGCTAATGAGCAGTTCTTC. Amino acid sequence: CASSLEPAANEQFF.

This clonotype was counted at least ten times. In DNA form, the CDR3 reads TGTGCCAGCAGTTACGATCCCAGGGGGAATTCACCCCTCCACTTT. As protein: CASSYDPRGNSPLHF. This chain connects TRBV6-5 to TRBJ1-6, with 7 bases aligning to TRBD1. Germline V lookup: CDR1 MNHEY, CDR2 SVGAGI. Germline trimming cut 2 bases from V and 7 bases from J; bases unmatched to any gene: 5. The CDR3 consists of 15 residues.

Only a few counts were recorded for this clonotype. J is TRBJ2-1 and V is TRBV12-5; 10 bases fit TRBD2. CDR1 is LGHNT, CDR2 FRNRAP, per germline. The CDR3 length is 14 residues. V trimming: 5 bases; J trimming: 7 bases; junction bases outside the gene matches: 5. As DNA, the CDR3 is TGTGCTAGTGGTCCTAGCGGGGGCGGGAATGAGCAGTTCTTC. Its translation: CASGPSGGGNEQFF.

This clonotype was observed at least ten times. The CDR3 loop is CASSLNWGLPSYTF. The CDR3 DNA is TGTGCCAGCAGCTTGAATTGGGGACTACCAAGCTACACCTTC. The rearrangement links TRBV5-6 to TRBJ1-2; perhaps TRBD1 as D (5 bases). Trimming pared 1 base from V and 9 bases from J, leaving 16 bases between. The V gene's germline CDR1 is SGHDT and CDR2 YYEEEE. This CDR3 has 14 amino acids.

This clonotype turned up a few times. The rearrangement links TRBV12-3 or TRBV12-4 to TRBJ2-3; 8 positions match TRBD1. The CDR3 is made up of 15 amino acids. V was clipped by 4 bases and J by 4 bases; unmatched bases: 7. This CDR3 is CASSSQGAQADTQYF. CDR3 in DNA: TGTGCCAGCAGTTCCCAGGGGGCGCAGGCAGATACGCAGTATTTT.

CDR3 amino acids: CASSITFSTDTQYF. CDR3 nucleotide sequence: TGTGCCAGTAGTATTACATTTAGCACAGATACGCAGTATTTT. This chain links TRBV19 with TRBJ2-3; D remains ambiguous. V dropped 3 bases and J dropped 0 bases, with 7 bases sitting between them. Germline lookup yields CDR1 LNHDA and CDR2 SQIVND (reference sequence). The CDR3 is 14 amino acids.

This clonotype has a count of ten or more. The chain employs TRBV27 and TRBJ1-2; D is uncertain. CDR3 length: 17 amino acids. V shed 0 bases and J shed 2 bases, with 16 bases lying between them. CDR1 and CDR2 (germline): MNHEY, SMNVEV (reference sequence). The CDR3 reads CASSLSPPGKTNYGYTF. CDR3 DNA sequence: TGTGCCAGCAGTTTATCGCCCCCCGGTAAGACCAACTATGGCTACACCTTC.

This clonotype showed up many times. This chain links TRBV24-1 with TRBJ1-6; D ambiguous. The CDR3 runs to 14 residues. Between the trimmed V and J ends, which lost 7 bases and 7 bases, there was a span of 13 bases. Germline V gene lookup returns CDR1 KGHDR and CDR2 SFDVKD. The CDR3: CATRVSLENSPLHF. As DNA, the CDR3 is TGTGCCACCAGAGTGAGTCTAGAAAATTCACCCCTCCACTTT.